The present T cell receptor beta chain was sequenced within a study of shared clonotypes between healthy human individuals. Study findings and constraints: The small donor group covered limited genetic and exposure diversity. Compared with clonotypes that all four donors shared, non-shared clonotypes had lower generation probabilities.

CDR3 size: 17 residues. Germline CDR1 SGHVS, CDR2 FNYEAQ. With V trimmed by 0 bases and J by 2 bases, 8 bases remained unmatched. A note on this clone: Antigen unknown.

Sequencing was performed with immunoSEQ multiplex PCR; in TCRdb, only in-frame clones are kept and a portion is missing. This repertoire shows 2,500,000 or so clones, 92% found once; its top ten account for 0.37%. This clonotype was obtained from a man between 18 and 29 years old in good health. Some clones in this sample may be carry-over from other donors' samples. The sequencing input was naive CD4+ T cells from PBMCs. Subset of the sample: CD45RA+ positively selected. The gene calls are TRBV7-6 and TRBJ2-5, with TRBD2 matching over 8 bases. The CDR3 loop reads CASSLAFGTSGQETQYF. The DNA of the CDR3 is TGTGCCAGCAGCTTAGCGTTTGGTACTAGCGGACAAGAGACCCAGTACTTC.